Described below is a single T cell receptor beta chain sequence and its context. Original handling: The assay estimated nucleated cells by amplifying reference gene primers. Some clones are missing from TCRdb's copy, which holds only in-frame ones; the method was immunoSEQ multiplex PCR. That table gives V, J and clone size, and the DNA gave D and trimming. The table includes 200,000 to 250,000 clones, over 75% detected once. This sample is drawn from a study of blood T cell repertoires in COVID-19. Study details: The study drew acute and convalescent COVID-19 samples from the United States, Italy and Spain. Sample material is recorded as cDNA or gDNA derived from T cells, B-cell-depleted T cells, or PBMCs.

Germline V gives CDR1 SGHAT, CDR2 FQNNGV. This CDR3 is built from 13 residues. Trimming stripped 1 base from V and 7 bases from J, with 8 bases between. Participants were aged about 18 to 89 years from 20 to 30 US areas. The receptor's source is a woman aged 60-75 years who had recovered from COVID-19. Sequenced input: PBMCs or T cells enriched from blood (not recorded which). V is TRBV11-2 and J is TRBJ2-1; D is unresolved. The CDR3 DNA follows: TGTGCCAGCAGCTTAGGTGCGGCTAATGAGCAGTTCTTC. Residues: CASSLGAANEQFF. Using reference TRBV11-2 and TRBJ2-1 for the parts outside the CDR3, the full variable domain is EAGVAQSPRYKIIEKRQSVAFWCNPISGHATLYWYQQILGQGPKLLIQFQNNGVVDDSQLPKDRFSAERLKGVDSTLKIQPAKLEDSAVYLCASSLGAANEQFFGPGTRLTVL.